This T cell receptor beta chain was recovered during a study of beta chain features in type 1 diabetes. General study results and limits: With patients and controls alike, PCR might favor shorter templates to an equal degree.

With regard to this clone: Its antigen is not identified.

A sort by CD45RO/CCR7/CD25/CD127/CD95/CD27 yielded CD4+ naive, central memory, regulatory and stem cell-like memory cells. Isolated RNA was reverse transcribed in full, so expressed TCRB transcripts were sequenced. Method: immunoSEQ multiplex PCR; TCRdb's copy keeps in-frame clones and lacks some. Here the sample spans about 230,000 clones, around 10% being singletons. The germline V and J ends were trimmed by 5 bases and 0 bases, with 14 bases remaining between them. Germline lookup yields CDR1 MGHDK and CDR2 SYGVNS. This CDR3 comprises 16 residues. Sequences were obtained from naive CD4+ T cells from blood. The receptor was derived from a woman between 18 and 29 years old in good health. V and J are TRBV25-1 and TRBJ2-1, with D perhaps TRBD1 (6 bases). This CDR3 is CASSRQQGRSYNEQFF. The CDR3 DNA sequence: TGTGCCAGCAGTCGACAACAGGGACGCTCCTACAATGAGCAGTTCTTC.